This T cell receptor beta chain stems from a study of T-cell memory formation after mild COVID-19. In the study overall: TCR clusters showed largely donor specificity.

5'RACE primed from the constant segment yielded TCR alpha and TCR beta cDNA libraries bearing sample barcodes and UMIs. TCRdb analysed the 5' RACE reads with MiXCR anew, one entry per CDR3 protein. The sample contains some 300,000 distinct CDR3 sequences, 20% to 25% of which appear only once. V was clipped by 1 base and J by 7 bases; unmatched bases: 12. The CDR3 has 17 residues. Germline-derived CDR1 and CDR2 are SGHRS and YFSETQ. This clonotype showed up just a few times. Its specificity is not known. Study-level findings and limits: Day 15 to 85 contractors were CD4/CD8 balanced; later expanders leaned CD4+. Specificity for SARS-CoV-2 was not confirmed among the second-wave clones peaking on day 37.

The sequenced sample consisted of PBMCs or a T cell subset sorted from them (not recorded which). The V call is TRBV5-1, the J call TRBJ2-2; 8 nucleotides align to TRBD1. This receptor was obtained from a man between 18 and 29 years old who had mild COVID-19 (a few samples of this study predate the infection). Cell type and time point are not known. CDR3 DNA: TGCGCCAGCAGCTTGCAAGCAGGGGGCGTCGACGGCGGGGAGCTGTTTTTT. Translating it yields CASSLQAGGVDGGELFF. Combining the CDR3 with reference TRBV5-1 and TRBJ2-2 gives the whole variable domain KAGVTQTPRYLIKTRGQQVTLSCSPISGHRSVSWYQQTPGQGLQFLFEYFSETQRNKGNFPGRFSGRQFSNSRSEMNVSTLELGDSALYLCASSLQAGGVDGGELFFGEGSRLTVL.